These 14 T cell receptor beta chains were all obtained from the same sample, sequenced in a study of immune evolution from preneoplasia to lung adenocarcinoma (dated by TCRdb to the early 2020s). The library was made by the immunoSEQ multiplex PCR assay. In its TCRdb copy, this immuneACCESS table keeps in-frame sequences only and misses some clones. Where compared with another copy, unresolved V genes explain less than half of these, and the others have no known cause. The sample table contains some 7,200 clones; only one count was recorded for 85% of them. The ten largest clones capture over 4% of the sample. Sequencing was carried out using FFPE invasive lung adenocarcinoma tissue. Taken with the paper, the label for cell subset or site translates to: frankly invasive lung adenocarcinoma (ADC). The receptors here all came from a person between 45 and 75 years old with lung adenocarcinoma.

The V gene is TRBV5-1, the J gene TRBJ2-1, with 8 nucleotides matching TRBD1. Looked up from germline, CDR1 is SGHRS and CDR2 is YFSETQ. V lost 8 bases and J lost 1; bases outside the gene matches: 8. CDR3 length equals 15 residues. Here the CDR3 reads CASSDDRGSYNEQFF. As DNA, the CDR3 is TGCGCCAGTAGTGACGACAGGGGTTCCTACAATGAGCAGTTCTTC.

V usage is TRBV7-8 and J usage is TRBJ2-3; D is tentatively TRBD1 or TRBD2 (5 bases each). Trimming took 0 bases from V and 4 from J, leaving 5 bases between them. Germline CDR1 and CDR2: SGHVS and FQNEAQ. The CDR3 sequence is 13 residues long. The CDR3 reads CASSLAGADTQYF. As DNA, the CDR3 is TGTGCCAGCAGCTTAGCGGGGGCAGATACGCAGTATTTT.

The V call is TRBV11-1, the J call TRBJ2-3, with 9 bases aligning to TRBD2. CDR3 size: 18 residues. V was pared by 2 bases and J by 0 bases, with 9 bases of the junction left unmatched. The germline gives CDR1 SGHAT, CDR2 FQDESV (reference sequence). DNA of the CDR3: TGTGCCAGCAGCTTAAGTGTTCTAGCGGGGCGTAGCACAGATACGCAGTATTTT. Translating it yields CASSLSVLAGRSTDTQYF.

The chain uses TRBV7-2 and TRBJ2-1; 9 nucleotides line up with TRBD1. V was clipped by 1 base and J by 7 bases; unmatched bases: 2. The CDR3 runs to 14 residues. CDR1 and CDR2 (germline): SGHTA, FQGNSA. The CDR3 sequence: CASSLVQGANEQFF. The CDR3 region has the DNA TGTGCCAGCAGCTTAGTACAGGGGGCTAATGAGCAGTTCTTC.

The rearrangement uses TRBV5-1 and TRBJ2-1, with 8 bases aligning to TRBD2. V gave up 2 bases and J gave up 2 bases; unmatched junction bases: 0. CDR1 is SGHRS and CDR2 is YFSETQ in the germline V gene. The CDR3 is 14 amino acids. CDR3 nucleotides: TGCGCCAGCAGCTTAGCGGGGGCCTACAATGAGCAGTTCTTC. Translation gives CASSLAGAYNEQFF.

The CDR3 is CASRTGGPNTGELFF. The CDR3 bases are TGTGCCAGTAGGACAGGGGGCCCGAACACCGGGGAGCTGTTTTTT. The chain joins TRBV19 to TRBJ2-2, with TRBD1 matching over 10 bases. CDR1 and CDR2 (germline): LNHDA, SQIVND (reference sequence). Germline trimming cut 6 bases from V and 0 bases from J; bases unmatched to any gene: 1. The CDR3 is 15 amino acids. The whole variable domain, filled in from reference TRBV19 and TRBJ2-2, reads DGGITQSPKYLFRKEGQNVTLSCEQNLNHDAMYWYRQDPGQGLRLIYYSQIVNDFQKGDIAEGYSVSREKKESFPLTVTSAQKNPTAFYLCASRTGGPNTGELFFGEGSRLTVL.

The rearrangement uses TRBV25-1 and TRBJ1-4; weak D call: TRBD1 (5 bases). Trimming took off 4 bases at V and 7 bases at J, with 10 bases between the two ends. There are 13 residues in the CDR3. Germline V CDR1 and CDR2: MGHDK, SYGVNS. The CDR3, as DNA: TGTGCCAGCAGTGGTCGGGGGATTGAAAAACTGTTTTTT. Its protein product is CASSGRGIEKLFF.

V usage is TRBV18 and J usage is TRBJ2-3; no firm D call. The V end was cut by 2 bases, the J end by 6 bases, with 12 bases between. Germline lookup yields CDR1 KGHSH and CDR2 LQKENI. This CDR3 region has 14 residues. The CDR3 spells CASSPVRALDTQYF. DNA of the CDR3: TGTGCCAGCTCACCAGTTAGGGCGCTGGATACGCAGTATTTT.

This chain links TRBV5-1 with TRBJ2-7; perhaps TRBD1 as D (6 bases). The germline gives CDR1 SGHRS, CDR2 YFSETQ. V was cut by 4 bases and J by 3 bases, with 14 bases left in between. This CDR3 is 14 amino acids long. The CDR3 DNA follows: TGCGCCAGCAGCCAACGGGACACCAGCTACGAGCAGTACTTC. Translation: CASSQRDTSYEQYF. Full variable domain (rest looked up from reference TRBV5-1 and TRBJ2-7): KAGVTQTPRYLIKTRGQQVTLSCSPISGHRSVSWYQQTPGQGLQFLFEYFSETQRNKGNFPGRFSGRQFSNSRSEMNVSTLELGDSALYLCASSQRDTSYEQYFGPGTRLTVT.

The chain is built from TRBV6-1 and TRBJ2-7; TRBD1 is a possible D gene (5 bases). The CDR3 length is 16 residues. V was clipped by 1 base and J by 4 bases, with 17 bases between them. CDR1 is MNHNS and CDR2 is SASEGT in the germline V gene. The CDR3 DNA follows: TGTGCCAGCAGTGAAGAGGCAGGGTCGGGCTATTACGAGCAGTACTTC. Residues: CASSEEAGSGYYEQYF.

The CDR3 DNA follows: TGTGCCAGCAGTCCCCGGGACTATCAGCCCCAGCATTTT. It specifies CASSPRDYQPQHF. The V and J genes are TRBV28 and TRBJ1-5; D is perhaps TRBD1 (5 bases). Germline values: CDR1 MDHEN, CDR2 SYDVKM. Deletions cut 5 bases from V and 5 bases from J, with 10 bases between. The CDR3 consists of 13 residues.

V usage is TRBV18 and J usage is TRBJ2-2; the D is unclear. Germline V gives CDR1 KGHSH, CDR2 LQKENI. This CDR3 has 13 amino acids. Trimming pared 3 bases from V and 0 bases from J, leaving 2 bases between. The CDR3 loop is CASSPPNTGELFF. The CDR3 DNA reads TGTGCCAGCTCACCTCCGAACACCGGGGAGCTGTTTTTT. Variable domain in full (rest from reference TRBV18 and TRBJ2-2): NAGVMQNPRHLVRRRGQEARLRCSPMKGHSHVYWYRQLPEEGLKFMVYLQKENIIDESGMPKERFSAEFPKEGPSILRIQQVVRGDSAAYFCASSPPNTGELFFGEGSRLTVL.

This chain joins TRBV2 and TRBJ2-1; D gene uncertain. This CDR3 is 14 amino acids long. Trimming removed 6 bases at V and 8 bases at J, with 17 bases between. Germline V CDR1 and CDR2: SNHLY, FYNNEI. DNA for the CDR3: TGTGCCAGCAGATCGTTTGGAAGACGCGATGAGCAGTTCTTC. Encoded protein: CASRSFGRRDEQFF.

The CDR3 reads CAIRQGTGSYNEQFF. In DNA, the CDR3 is TGTGCCATCAGACAGGGTACAGGGTCCTACAATGAGCAGTTCTTC. This chain links TRBV10-3 with TRBJ2-1, with D possibly matching TRBD1 (6 bases). V lost 6 bases, J lost 1 base, and 13 bases lay in between. Per the germline V gene, CDR1 is ENHRY and CDR2 is SYGVKD. CDR3 length: 15 amino acids.